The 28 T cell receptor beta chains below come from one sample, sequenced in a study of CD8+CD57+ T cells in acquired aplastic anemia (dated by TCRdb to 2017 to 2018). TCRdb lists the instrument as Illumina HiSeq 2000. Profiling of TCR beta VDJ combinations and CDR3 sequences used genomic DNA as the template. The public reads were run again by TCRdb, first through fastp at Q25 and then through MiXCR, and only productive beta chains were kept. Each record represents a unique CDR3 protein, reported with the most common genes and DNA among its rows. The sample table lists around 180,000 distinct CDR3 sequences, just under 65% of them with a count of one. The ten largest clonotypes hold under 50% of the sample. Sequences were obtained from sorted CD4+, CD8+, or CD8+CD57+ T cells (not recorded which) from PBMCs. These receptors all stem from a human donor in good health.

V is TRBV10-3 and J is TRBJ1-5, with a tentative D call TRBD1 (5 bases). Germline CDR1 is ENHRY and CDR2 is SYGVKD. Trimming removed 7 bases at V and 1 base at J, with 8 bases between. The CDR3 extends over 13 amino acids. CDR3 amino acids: CAINQGSNQPQHF. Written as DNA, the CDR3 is TGTGCCATCAATCAGGGAAGCAATCAGCCCCAGCATTTT.

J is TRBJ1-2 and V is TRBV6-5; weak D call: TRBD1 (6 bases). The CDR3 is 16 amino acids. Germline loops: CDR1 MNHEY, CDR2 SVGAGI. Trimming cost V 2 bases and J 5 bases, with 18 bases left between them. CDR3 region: CASSYGPLGTPYGYTF. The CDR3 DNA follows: TGTGCCAGCAGTTACGGGCCCCTTGGGACACCTTATGGCTACACCTTC.

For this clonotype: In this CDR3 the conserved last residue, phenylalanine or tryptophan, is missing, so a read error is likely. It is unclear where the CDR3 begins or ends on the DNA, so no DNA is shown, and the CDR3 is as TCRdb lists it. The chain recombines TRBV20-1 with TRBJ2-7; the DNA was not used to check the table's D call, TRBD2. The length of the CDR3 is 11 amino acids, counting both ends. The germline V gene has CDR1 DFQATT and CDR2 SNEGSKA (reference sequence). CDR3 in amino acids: CSALGGPGLAG.

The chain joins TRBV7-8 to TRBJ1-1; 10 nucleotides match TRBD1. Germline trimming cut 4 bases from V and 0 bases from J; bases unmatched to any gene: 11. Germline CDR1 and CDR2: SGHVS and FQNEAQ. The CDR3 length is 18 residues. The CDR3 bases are TGTGCCAGCAGCTCTCATGGGGACAGGGGAGGTATGAACACTGAAGCTTTCTTT. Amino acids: CASSSHGDRGGMNTEAFF.

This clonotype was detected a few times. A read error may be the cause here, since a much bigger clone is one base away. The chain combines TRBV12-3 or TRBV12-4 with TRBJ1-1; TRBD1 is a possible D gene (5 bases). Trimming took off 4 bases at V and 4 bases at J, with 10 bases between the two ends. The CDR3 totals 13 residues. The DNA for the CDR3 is TGTGCCAGCAGTTGGGACGTTAGCACTGAAGCTTTCTTT. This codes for CASSWDVSTEAFF.

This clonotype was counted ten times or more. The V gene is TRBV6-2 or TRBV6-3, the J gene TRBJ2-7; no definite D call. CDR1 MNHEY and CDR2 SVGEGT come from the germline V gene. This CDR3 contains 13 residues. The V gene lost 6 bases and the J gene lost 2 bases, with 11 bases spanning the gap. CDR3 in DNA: TGTGCCAGCAGCCCGGACCGACCCTACGAGCAGTACTTC. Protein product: CASSPDRPYEQYF.

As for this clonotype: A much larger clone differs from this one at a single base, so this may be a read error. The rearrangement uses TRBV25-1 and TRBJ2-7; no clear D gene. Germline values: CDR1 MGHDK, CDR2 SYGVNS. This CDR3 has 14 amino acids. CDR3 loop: CSSSYSPGLYEQYF. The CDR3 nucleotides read TGTTCCAGCAGTTACTCTCCAGGTCTCTACGAGCAGTACTTC.

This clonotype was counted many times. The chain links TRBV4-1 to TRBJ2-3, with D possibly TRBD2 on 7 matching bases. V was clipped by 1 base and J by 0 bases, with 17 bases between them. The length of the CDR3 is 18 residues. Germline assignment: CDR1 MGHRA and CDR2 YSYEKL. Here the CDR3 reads CASSQVGASGSSTDTQYF. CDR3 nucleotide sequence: TGCGCCAGCAGCCAAGTGGGGGCTAGCGGTTCTAGCACAGATACGCAGTATTTT.

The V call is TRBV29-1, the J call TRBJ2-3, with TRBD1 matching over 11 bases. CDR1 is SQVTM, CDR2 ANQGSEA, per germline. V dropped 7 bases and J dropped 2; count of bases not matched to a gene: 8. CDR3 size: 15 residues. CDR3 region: CSAARDRGITDTQYF. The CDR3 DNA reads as TGCAGCGCCGCGCGGGACAGGGGGATCACAGATACGCAGTATTTT.

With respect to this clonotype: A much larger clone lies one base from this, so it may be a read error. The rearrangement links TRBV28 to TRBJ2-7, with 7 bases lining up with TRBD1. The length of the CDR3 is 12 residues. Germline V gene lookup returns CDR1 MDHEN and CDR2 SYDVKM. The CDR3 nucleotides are TGTGCCAGCAGTTCTCAAGGGGGCGAGCAGTGCTTC. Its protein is CASSSQGGEQCF.

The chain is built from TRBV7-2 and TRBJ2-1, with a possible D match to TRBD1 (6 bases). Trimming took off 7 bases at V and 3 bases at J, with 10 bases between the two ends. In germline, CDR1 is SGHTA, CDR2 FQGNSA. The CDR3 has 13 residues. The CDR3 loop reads CASNWTVYNEQFF. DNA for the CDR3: TGTGCCAGCAACTGGACAGTCTACAATGAGCAGTTCTTC.

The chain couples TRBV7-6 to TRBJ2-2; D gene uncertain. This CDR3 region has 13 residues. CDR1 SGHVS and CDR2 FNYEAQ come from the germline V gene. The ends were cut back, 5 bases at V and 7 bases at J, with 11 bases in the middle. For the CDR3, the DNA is TGTGCCAGCAGCCCCTTTTTCGGCGGGGAGCTGTTTTTT. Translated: CASSPFFGGELFF.

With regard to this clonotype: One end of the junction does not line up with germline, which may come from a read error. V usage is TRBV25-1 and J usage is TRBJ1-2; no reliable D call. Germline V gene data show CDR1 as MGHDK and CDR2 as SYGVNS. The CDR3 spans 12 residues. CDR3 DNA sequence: TGTGCCAGCAGTAAAGTCTCGTATGGCTACGCCTTC. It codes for CASSKVSYGYAF.

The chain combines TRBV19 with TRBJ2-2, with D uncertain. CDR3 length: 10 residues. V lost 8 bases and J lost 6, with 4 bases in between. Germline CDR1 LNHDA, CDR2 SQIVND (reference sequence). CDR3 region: CASLAGELFF. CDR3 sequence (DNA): TGTGCCAGTTTAGCCGGGGAGCTGTTTTTT.

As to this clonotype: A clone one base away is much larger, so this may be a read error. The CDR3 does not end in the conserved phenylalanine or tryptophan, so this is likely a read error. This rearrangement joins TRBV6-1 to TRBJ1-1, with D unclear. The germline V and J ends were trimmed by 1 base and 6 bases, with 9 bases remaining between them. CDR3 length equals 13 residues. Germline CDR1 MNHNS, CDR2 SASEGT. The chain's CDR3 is CASSEVTAPEAFI. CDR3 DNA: TGTGCCAGCAGTGAAGTTACAGCACCTGAAGCTTTCATT.

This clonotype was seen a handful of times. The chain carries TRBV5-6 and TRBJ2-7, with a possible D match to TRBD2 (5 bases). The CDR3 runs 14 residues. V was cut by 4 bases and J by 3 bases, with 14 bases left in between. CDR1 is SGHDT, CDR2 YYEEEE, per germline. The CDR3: CASSVPGRGYEQYF. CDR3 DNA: TGTGCCAGCAGCGTACCAGGACGGGGCTACGAGCAGTACTTC. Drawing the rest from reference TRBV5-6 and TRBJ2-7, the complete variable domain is DAGVTQSPTHLIKTRGQQVTLRCSPKSGHDTVSWYQQALGQGPQFIFQYYEEEERQRGNFPDRFSGHQFPNYSSELNVNALLLGDSALYLCASSVPGRGYEQYFGPGTRLTVT.

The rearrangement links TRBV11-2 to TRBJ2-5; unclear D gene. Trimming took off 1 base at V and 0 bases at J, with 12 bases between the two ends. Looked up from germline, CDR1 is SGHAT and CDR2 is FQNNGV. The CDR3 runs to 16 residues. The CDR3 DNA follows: TGTGCCAGCAGCTTAGGTAGAGCCAACTACCAAGAGACCCAGTACTTC. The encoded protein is CASSLGRANYQETQYF.

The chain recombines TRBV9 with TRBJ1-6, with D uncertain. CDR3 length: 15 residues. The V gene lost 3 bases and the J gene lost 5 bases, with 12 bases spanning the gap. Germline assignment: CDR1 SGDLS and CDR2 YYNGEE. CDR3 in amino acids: CASSGSKGDNSPLHF. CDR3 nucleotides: TGTGCCAGCAGCGGATCGAAGGGAGATAATTCACCCCTCCACTTT.

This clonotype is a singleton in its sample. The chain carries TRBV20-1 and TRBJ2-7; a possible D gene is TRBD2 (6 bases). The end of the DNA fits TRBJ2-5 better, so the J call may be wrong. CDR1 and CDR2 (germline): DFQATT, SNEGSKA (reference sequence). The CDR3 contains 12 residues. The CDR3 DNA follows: TGCAGTGCTTTCGGGACTCAAGAGACCCAGTACTTC. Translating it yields CSAFGTQETQYF.

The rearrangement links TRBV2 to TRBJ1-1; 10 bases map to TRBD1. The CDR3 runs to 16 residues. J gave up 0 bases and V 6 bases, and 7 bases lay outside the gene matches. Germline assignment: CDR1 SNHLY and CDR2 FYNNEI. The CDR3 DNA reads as TGTGCCAGCAGACACGACAGGGGGCGCATGAACACTGAAGCTTTCTTT. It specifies CASRHDRGRMNTEAFF. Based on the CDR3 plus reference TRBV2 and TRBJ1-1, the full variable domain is EPEVTQTPSHQVTQMGQEVILRCVPISNHLYFYWYRQILGQKVEFLVSFYNNEISEKSEIFDDQFSVERPDGSNFTLKIRSTKLEDSAMYFCASRHDRGRMNTEAFFGQGTRLTVV.

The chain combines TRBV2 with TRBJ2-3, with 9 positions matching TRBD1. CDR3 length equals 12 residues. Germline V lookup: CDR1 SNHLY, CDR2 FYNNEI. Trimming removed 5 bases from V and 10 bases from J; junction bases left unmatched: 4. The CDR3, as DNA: TGTGCCAGCAGTCCCACAGGGGGCTCGCAGTATTTT. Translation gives CASSPTGGSQYF.

The chain's CDR3 is CASSPGQAVPYEQYF. The CDR3 nucleotides read TGTGCCAGCAGTCCTGGACAGGCCGTCCCCTACGAGCAGTACTTC. The chain carries TRBV28 and TRBJ2-7; 7 bases agree with TRBD1. V shed 5 bases and J 2 bases; nucleotides not matched to a gene: 9. Germline loops: CDR1 MDHEN, CDR2 SYDVKM. CDR3 length: 15 amino acids. The full variable domain, completed using reference TRBV28 and TRBJ2-7, is DVKVTQSSRYLVKRTGEKVFLECVQDMDHENMFWYRQDPGLGLRLIYFSYDVKMKEKGDIPEGYSVSREKKERFSLILESASTNQTSMYLCASSPGQAVPYEQYFGPGTRLTVT.

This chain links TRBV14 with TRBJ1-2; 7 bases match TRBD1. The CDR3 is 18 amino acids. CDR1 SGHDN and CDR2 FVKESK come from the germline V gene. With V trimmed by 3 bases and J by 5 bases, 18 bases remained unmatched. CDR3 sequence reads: CASSQNKYLGQLGYGYTF. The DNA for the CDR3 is TGTGCCAGCAGCCAGAACAAATACTTGGGACAGCTTGGGTATGGCTACACCTTC.

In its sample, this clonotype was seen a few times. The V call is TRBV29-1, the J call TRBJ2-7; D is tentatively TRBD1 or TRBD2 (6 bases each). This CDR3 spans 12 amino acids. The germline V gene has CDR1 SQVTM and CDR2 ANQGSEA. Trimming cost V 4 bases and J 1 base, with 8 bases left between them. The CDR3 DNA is TGCAGCGTTGCGGGGGCGTCCTACGAGCAGTACTTC. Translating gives CSVAGASYEQYF.

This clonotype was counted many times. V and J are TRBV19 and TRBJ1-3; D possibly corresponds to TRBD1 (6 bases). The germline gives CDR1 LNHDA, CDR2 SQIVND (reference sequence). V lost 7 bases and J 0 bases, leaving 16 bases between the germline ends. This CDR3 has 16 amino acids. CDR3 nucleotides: TGTGCCAGTACCGGACGGACAGTCAGCTCTGGAAACACCATATATTTT. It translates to CASTGRTVSSGNTIYF.

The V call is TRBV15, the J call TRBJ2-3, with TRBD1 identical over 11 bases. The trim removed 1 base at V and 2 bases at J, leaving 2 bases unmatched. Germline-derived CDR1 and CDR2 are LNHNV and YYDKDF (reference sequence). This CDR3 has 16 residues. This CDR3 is CATSRGDRGFTDTQYF. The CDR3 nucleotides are TGTGCCACCAGCAGAGGGGACAGGGGGTTCACAGATACGCAGTATTTT.

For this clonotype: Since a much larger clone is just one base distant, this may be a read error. The CDR3 loop reads CASSEAISGATEAFF. CDR3 DNA: TGTGCCAGCAGTGAAGCGATCTCAGGAGCCACTGAAGCTTTCTTT. V usage is TRBV10-3 and J usage is TRBJ1-1, with D unclear. Per germline, CDR1 ENHRY and CDR2 SYGVKD. This CDR3 spans 15 amino acids.

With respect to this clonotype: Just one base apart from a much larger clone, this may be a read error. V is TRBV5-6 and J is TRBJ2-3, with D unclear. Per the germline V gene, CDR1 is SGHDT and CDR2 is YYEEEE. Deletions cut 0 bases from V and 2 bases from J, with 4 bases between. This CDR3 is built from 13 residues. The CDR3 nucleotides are TGTGCCAGCAGCTTGGACCCCACAGATACGCAGTATTTT. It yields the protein CASSLDPTDTQYF.